The TCR beta chain under discussion was sequenced for a study of blood T cell repertoires in COVID-19. Study in general: Samples of COVID-19 (acute and convalescent) were obtained from the United States, Italy and Spain. Sources were T cells, B-cell-depleted T cells, or PBMCs; the material itself was cDNA or gDNA.

Assay used: immunoSEQ multiplex PCR; TCRdb lists only in-frame clones, some missing. The table has about 150,000 clones, 84% seen once. Germline V gives CDR1 SNHLY, CDR2 FYNNEI. V was pared by 3 bases and J by 7 bases, with 7 bases between. CDR3 length equals 13 residues. Specimen: PBMCs or T cells enriched from blood (not recorded which). The source of this sequence is a woman between 45 and 65 years old with acute COVID-19. The chain has TRBV2 and TRBJ1-6, with D unclear. This CDR3 reads CASSDNKNSPLHF. The CDR3 DNA reads as TGTGCCAGCAGTGACAACAAGAATTCACCCCTCCACTTT.